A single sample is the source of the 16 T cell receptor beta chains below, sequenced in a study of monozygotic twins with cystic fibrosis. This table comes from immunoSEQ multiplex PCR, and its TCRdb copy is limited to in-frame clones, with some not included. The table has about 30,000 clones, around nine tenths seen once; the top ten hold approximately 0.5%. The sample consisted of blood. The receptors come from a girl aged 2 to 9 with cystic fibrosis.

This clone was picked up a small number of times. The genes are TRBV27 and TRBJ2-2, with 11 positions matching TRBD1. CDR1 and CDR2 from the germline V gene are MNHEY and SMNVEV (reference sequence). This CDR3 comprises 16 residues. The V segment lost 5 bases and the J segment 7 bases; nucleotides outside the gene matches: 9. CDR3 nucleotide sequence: TGTGCCAGCAGTCCAGGGACAGGGGGTCGATTCGGGGAGCTGTTTTTT. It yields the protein CASSPGTGGRFGELFF.

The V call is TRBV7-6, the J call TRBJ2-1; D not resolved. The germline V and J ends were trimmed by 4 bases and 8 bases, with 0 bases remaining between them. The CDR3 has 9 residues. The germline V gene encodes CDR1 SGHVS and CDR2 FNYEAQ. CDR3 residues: CASSYEQFF. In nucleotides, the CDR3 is TGTGCCAGCAGCTATGAGCAGTTCTTC.

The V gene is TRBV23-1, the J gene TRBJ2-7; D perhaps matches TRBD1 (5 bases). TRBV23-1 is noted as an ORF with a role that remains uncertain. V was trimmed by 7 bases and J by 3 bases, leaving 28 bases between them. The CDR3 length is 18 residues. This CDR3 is CASNQPAISQGRNYEQYF. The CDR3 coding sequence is TGCGCCAGCAACCAACCCGCAATAAGCCAGGGAAGGAACTACGAGCAGTACTTC.

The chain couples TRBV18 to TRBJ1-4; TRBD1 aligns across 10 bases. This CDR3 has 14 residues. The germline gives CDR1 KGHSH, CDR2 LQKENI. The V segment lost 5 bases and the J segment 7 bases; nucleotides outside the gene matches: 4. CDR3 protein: CASSRQGAPEKLFF. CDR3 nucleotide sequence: TGTGCCAGCTCAAGACAGGGGGCGCCTGAAAAACTGTTTTTT. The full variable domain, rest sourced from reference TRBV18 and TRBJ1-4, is NAGVMQNPRHLVRRRGQEARLRCSPMKGHSHVYWYRQLPEEGLKFMVYLQKENIIDESGMPKERFSAEFPKEGPSILRIQQVVRGDSAAYFCASSRQGAPEKLFFGSGTQLSVL.

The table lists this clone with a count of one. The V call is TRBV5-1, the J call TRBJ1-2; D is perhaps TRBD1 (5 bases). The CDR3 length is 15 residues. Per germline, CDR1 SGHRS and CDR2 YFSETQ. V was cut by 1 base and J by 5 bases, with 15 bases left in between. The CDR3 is CASSLRDGGGYGYTF. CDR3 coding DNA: TGCGCCAGCAGCTTGCGGGACGGCGGGGGGTATGGCTACACCTTC.

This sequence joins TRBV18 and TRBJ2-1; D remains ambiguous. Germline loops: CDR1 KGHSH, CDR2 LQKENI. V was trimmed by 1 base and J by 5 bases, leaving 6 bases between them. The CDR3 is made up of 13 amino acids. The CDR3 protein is CASSPLSHNEQFF. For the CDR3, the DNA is TGTGCCAGCTCACCACTCTCGCACAATGAGCAGTTCTTC. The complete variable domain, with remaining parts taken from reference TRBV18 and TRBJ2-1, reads NAGVMQNPRHLVRRRGQEARLRCSPMKGHSHVYWYRQLPEEGLKFMVYLQKENIIDESGMPKERFSAEFPKEGPSILRIQQVVRGDSAAYFCASSPLSHNEQFFGPGTRLTVL.

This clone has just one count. The CDR3 region has the DNA TGTGCCAGCAGCGTGGCAGACAGCCTCTCCTACGAGCAGTACTTC. Translation gives CASSVADSLSYEQYF. V usage is TRBV9 and J usage is TRBJ2-7; D may be TRBD1 (5 bases). The ends were cut back, 2 bases at V and 0 bases at J, with 12 bases in the middle. Germline V gene lookup returns CDR1 SGDLS and CDR2 YYNGEE. The CDR3 loop spans 15 amino acids.

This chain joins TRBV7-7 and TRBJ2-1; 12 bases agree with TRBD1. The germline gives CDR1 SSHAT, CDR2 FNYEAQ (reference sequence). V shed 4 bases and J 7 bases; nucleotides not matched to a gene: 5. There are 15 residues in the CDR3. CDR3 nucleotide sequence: TGTGCCAGCAGCTGGGGACAGGGGGCCCAAAATGAGCAGTTCTTC. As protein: CASSWGQGAQNEQFF.

CDR3: CASSLGVPGYNIYGYTF. In DNA, the CDR3 is TGCGCCAGCAGCTTAGGTGTCCCAGGCTATAACATTTATGGCTACACCTTC. This chain links TRBV5-1 with TRBJ1-2, with D unclear. The CDR3 has 17 residues. Trimming stripped 2 bases from V and 5 bases from J, with 22 bases between. The germline V gene has CDR1 SGHRS and CDR2 YFSETQ.

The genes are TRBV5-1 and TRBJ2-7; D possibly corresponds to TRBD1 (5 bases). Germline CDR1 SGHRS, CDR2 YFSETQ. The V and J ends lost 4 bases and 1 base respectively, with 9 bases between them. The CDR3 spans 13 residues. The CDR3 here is CASSGAVSYEQYF. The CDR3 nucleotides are TGCGCCAGCAGCGGGGCAGTATCCTACGAGCAGTACTTC.

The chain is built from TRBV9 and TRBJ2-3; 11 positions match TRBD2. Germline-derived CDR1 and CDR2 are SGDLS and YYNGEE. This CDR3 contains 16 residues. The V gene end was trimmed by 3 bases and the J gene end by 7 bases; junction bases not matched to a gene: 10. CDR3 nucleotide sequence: TGTGCCAGCAGCGGGGGACTAGCGGACGCACCCCATACGCAGTATTTT. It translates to CASSGGLADAPHTQYF.

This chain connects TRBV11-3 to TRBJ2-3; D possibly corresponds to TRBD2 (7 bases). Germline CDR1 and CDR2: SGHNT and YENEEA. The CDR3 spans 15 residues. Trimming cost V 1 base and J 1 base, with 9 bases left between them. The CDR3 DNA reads TGTGCCAGCAGCTTAGGGGGGGGCCGCACAGATACGCAGTATTTT. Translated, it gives CASSLGGGRTDTQYF.

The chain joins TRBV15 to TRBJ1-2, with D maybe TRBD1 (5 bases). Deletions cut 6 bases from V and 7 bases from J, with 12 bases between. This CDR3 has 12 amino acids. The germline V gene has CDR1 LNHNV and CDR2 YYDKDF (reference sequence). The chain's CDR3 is CATSSSRAGYTF. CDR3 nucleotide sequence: TGTGCCACCAGTTCATCCAGGGCTGGCTACACCTTC.

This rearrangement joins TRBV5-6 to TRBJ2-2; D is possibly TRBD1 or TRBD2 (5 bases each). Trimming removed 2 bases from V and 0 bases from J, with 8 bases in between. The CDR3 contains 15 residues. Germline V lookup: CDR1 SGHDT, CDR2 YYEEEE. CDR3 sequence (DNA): TGTGCCAGCAGCTTAAAGGGACCGAACACCGGGGAGCTGTTTTTT. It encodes CASSLKGPNTGELFF.

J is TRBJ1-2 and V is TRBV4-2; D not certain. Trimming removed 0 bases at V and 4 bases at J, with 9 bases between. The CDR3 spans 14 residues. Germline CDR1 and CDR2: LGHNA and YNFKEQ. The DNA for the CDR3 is TGTGCCAGCAGCCAAGATACAATCCCCTATGGCTACACCTTC. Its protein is CASSQDTIPYGYTF.

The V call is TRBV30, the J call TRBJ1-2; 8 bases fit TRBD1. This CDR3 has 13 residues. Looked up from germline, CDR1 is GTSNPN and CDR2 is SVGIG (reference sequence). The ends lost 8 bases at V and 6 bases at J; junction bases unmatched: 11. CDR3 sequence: CALDREDRNGYTF. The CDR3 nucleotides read TGTGCCCTGGACAGGGAGGACCGGAATGGCTACACCTTC. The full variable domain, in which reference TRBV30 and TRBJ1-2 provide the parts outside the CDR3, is SQTIHQWPATLVQPVGSPLSLECTVEGTSNPNLYWYRQAAGRGLQLLFYSVGIGQISSEVPQNLSASRPQDRQFILSSKKLLLSDSGFYLCALDREDRNGYTFGSGTRLTVV.